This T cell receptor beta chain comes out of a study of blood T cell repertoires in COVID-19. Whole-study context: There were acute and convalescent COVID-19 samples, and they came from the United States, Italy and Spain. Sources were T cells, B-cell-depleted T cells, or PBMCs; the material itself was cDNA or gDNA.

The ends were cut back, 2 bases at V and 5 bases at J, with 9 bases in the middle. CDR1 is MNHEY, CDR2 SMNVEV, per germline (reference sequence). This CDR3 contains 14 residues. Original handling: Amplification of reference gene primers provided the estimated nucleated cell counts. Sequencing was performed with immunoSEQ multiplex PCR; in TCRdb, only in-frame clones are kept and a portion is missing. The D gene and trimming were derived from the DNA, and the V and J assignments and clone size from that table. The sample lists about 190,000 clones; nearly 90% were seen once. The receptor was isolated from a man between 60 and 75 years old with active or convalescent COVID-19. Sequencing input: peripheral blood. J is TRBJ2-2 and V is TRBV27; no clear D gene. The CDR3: CASSLHGWTGELFF. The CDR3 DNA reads TGTGCCAGCAGTTTACACGGGTGGACCGGGGAGCTGTTTTTT.